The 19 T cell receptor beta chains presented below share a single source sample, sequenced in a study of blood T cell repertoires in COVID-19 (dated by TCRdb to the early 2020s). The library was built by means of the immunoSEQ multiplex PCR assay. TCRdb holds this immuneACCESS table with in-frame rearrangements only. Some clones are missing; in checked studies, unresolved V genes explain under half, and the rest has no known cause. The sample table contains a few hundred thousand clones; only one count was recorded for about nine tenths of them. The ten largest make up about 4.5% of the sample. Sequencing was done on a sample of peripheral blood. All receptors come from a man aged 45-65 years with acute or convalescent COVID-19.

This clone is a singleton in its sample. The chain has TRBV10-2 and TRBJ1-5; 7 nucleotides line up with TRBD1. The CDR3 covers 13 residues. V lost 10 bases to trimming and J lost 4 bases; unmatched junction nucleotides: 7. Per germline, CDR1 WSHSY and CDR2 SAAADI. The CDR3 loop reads CATDRDGNQPQHF. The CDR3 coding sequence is TGCGCCACCGACAGGGATGGGAATCAGCCCCAGCATTTT.

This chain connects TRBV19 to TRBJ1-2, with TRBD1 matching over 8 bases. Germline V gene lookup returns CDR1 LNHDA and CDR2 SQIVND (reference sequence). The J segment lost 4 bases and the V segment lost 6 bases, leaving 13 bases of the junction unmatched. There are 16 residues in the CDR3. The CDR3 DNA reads TGTGCCAGTAGAGTATTTGGGACAGGTCTGAGCTATGGCTACACCTTC. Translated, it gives CASRVFGTGLSYGYTF.

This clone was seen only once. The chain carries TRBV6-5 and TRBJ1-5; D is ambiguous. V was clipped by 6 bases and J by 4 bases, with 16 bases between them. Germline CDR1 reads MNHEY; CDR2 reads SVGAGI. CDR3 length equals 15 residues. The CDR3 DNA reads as TGTGCCAGCAGCCCGACGAGAGGTCAGAATCAGCCCCAGCATTTT. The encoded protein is CASSPTRGQNQPQHF.

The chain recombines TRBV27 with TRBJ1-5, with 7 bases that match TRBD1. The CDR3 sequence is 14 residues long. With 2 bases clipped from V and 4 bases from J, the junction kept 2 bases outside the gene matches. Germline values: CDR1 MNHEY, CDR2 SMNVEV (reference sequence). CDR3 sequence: CASSLNRGNQPQHF. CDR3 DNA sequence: TGTGCCAGCAGTTTAAACAGGGGAAATCAGCCCCAGCATTTT.

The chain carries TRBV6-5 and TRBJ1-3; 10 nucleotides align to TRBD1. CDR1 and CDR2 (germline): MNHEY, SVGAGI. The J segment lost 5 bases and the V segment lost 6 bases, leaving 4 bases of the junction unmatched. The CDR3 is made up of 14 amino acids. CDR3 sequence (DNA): TGTGCCAGCAGAGGGGGACAGGGGAGAAACACCATATATTTT. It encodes CASRGGQGRNTIYF.

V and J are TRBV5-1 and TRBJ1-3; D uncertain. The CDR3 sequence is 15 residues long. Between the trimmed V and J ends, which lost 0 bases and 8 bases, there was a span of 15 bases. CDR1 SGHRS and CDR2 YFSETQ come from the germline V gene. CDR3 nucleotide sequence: TGCGCCAGCAGCTTGGGTTCCATGGTCGGGGACACCATATATTTT. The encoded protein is CASSLGSMVGDTIYF.

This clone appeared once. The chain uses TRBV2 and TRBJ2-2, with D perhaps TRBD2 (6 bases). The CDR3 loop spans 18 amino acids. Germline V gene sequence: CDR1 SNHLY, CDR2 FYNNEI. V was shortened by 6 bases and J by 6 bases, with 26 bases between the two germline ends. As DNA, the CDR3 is TGTGCCAGCAGCCCCCGGGACTTGGGTTTTCGCCGGGCCGGGGAGCTGTTTTTT. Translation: CASSPRDLGFRRAGELFF.

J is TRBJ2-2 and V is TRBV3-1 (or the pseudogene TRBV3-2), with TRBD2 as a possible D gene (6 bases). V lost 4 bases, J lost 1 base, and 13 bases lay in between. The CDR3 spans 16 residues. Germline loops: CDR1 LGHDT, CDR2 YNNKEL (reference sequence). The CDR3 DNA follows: TGTGCCAGCAGCCCGAATGGGGACTTGAACACCGGGGAGCTGTTTTTT. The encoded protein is CASSPNGDLNTGELFF.

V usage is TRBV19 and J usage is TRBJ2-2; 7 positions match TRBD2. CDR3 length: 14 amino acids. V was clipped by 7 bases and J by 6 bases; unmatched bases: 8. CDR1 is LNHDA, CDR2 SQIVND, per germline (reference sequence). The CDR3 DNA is TGTGCCAGTATCCCTTTCCGGGGGGCCGGGGAGCTGTTTTTT. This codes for CASIPFRGAGELFF.

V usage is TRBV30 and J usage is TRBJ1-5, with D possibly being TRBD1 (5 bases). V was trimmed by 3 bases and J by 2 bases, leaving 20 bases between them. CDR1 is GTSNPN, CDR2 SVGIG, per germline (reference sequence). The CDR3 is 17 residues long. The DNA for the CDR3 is TGTGCCTGGAGCGCGAGCCCCGCCCGCAGGGGCAATCAGCCCCAGCATTTT. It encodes CAWSASPARRGNQPQHF.

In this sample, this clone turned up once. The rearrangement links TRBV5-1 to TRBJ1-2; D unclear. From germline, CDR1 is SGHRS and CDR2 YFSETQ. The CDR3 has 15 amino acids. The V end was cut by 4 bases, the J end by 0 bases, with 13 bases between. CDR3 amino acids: CASSPGALANYGYTF. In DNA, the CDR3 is TGCGCCAGCAGCCCGGGTGCGTTAGCTAACTATGGCTACACCTTC.

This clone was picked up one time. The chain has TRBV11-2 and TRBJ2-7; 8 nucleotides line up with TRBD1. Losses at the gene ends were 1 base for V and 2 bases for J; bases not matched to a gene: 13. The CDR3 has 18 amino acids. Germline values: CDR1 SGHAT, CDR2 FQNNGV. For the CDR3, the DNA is TGTGCCAGCAGCTTAGTCACCCCGCGACAGGGGAGCCCCTACGAGCAGTACTTC. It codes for CASSLVTPRQGSPYEQYF.

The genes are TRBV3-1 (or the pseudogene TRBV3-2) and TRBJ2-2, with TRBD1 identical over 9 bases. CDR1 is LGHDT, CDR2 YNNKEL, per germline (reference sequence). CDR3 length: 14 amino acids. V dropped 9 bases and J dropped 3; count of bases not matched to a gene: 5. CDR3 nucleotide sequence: TGTGCCAGTAGGACAGGGGTGGACACCGGGGAGCTGTTTTTT. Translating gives CASRTGVDTGELFF.

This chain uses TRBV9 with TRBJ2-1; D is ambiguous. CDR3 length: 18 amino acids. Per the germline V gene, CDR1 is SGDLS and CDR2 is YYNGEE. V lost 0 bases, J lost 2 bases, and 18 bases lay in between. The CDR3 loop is CASSVGPQARTAYNEQFF. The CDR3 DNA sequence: TGTGCCAGCAGCGTAGGCCCTCAGGCCAGAACGGCCTACAATGAGCAGTTCTTC.

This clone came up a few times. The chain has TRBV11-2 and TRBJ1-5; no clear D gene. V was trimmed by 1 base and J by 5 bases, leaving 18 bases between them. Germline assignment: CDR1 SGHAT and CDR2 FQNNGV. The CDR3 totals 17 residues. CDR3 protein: CASSLGLGRVVHQPQHF. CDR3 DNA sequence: TGTGCCAGCAGCTTAGGGTTGGGGAGGGTAGTACATCAGCCCCAGCATTTT.

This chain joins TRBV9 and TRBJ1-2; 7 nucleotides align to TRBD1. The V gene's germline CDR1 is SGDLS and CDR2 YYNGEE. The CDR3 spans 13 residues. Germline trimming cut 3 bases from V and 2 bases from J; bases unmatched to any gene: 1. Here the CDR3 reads CASSAQGNYGYTF. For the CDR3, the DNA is TGTGCCAGCAGCGCACAGGGGAACTATGGCTACACCTTC.

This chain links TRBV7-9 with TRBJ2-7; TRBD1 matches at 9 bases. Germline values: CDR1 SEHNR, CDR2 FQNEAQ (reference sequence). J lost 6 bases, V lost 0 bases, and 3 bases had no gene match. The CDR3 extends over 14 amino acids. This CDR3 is CASSLAETGGEQYF. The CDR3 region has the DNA TGTGCCAGCAGCTTAGCGGAGACAGGGGGCGAGCAGTACTTC.

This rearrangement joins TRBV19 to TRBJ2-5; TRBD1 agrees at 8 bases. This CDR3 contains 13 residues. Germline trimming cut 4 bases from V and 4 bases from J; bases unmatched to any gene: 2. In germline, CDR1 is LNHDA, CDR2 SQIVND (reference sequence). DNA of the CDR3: TGTGCCAGTAGTAGGACAGGGCGAGAGACCCAGTACTTC. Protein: CASSRTGRETQYF.

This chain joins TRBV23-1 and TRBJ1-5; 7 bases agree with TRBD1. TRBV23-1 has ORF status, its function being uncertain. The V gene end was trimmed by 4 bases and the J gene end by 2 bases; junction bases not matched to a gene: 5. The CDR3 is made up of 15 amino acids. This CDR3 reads CASSRGGRGNQPQHF. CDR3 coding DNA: TGCGCCAGCAGTCGAGGGGGCCGTGGCAATCAGCCCCAGCATTTT.